This entry lists 8 T cell receptor beta chains sequenced from one sample in a study of OX40 agonist ivuxolimab in advanced cancers. Generated by immunoSEQ multiplex PCR, the TCRdb table keeps only in-frame clones and is missing some. The profile shows under 15,000 clones, roughly three quarters of them singletons. The sample consisted of CD4+ or CD8+ T cells sorted from blood, taken in a trial of the OX40 agonist ivuxolimab. The receptors derive from an adult with an advanced solid tumor such as melanoma, head and neck, liver or kidney cancer.

V and J are TRBV6-6 and TRBJ2-3; D gene unclear. V was trimmed by 6 bases and J by 3 bases, leaving 7 bases between them. Germline V lookup: CDR1 MNHNY, CDR2 SVGAGI (reference sequence). This CDR3 comprises 12 residues. CDR3 sequence reads: CASSDGTDTQYF. DNA of the CDR3: TGTGCCAGCAGCGACGGGACAGATACGCAGTATTTT.

V gene TRBV19 combines with J gene TRBJ1-2; tentatively, D is TRBD1 (6 bases). Trimming stripped 7 bases from V and 7 bases from J, with 22 bases between. The CDR3 is 15 amino acids. Looked up from germline, CDR1 is LNHDA and CDR2 is SQIVND (reference sequence). The DNA of the CDR3 is TGTGCCAGTACTTCATACCCGGGACACCAGGGTGGCTACACCTTC. Amino acid sequence: CASTSYPGHQGGYTF.

This chain joins TRBV7-9 and TRBJ2-5; possibly TRBD1 for D (6 bases). The J call may be wrong; the DNA end is better matched by TRBJ2-7. The length of the CDR3 is 14 residues. The germline V gene has CDR1 SEHNR and CDR2 FQNEAQ (reference sequence). CDR3 nucleotides: TGTGCCAGCAGCTCACCCGGACAGAAGTACGAGCAGTACTTC. This sequence encodes CASSSPGQKYEQYF.

This clone was seen once. The CDR3 DNA sequence: TGCGCCAGCAGCCAAGAAGGGACAGGTATTGATGGCTACACCTTC. Translating gives CASSQEGTGIDGYTF. This chain uses TRBV4-3 with TRBJ1-2, with TRBD1 matching over 8 bases. The CDR3 loop spans 15 amino acids. Germline V CDR1 and CDR2: LGHNA, YSLEER. With 0 bases clipped from V and 6 bases from J, the junction kept 6 bases outside the gene matches.

The J gene is TRBJ1-2, the V gene TRBV21-1; the table's TRBD1 call for D was not verified on the DNA. TRBV21-1 is shown as a pseudogene. CDR3 size: 14 residues. CDR3 loop: CASSGGSANYGYTF. The CDR3, as DNA: TGTGCCAGCAGCGGGGGCTCAGCTAACTATGGCTACACCTTC.

This sequence joins TRBV10-3 and TRBJ1-1; TRBD1 matches 9 bases. The germline V gene has CDR1 ENHRY and CDR2 SYGVKD. Germline trimming cut 8 bases from V and 1 base from J; bases unmatched to any gene: 5. The CDR3 is 14 amino acids. CDR3 in DNA: TGTGCCATCGAGGCGGGACAGGGGAACACTGAAGCTTTCTTT. It yields the protein CAIEAGQGNTEAFF.

Written as DNA, the CDR3 is TGTGCCAGCAGTTACAGACCGGGAATCCCGACGGGTGGCTACACCTTC. Its translation is CASSYRPGIPTGGYTF. The chain has TRBV6-5 and TRBJ1-2; D gene unclear. Deletions cut 2 bases from V and 7 bases from J, with 20 bases between. Germline V lookup: CDR1 MNHEY, CDR2 SVGAGI. The CDR3 has 16 residues.

The rearrangement joins TRBV2 to TRBJ1-5; tentative D call: TRBD1 (5 bases). CDR1 and CDR2 (germline): SNHLY, FYNNEI. CDR3 length equals 13 residues. Trimming removed 6 bases from V and 9 bases from J, with 15 bases in between. CDR3 amino acids: CASRFVGEGPQHF. CDR3 nucleotides: TGTGCCAGCAGATTCGTGGGGGAGGGGCCCCAGCATTTT.